Detailed here is one T cell receptor (beta chain). What it binds is not known. The data were taken from a study of PD-1 blockade in classical Hodgkin lymphoma. Brentuximab vedotin exposure varied among the patients, all of whom had relapsed after autologous stem cell transplantation. General observations from the study: In newly diagnosed patients, baseline TCR diversity was reportedly below that of healthy donors. The authors have not defined what causes the repertoire differences, possibly disease activity or prior therapy.

The assay was immunoSEQ multiplex PCR, and TCRdb's table has in-frame clones only and misses some. The data show about 75,000 clones, 85% to 95% seen once. V was pared by 3 bases and J by 3 bases, with 12 bases between. The CDR3 spans 14 residues. Germline assignment: CDR1 MNHNS and CDR2 SASEGT. The TCR was taken from a human donor with classical Hodgkin lymphoma. The sample was peripheral blood mononuclear cells (PBMCs), taken at baseline. The chain recombines TRBV6-1 with TRBJ2-7; possibly TRBD2 for D (6 bases). This chain's CDR3 is CASSESGSIYEQYF. CDR3 bases: TGTGCCAGCAGTGAGAGCGGGTCGATCTACGAGCAGTACTTC.